Listed below are T cell receptor beta chains from one sample, sequenced in a study of T cells in tumors after PD-1 blockade. The data were produced by immunoSEQ multiplex PCR, yet TCRdb's version contains in-frame clones alone and is incomplete. The sample yields around 49,000 clones, approximately 84% seen once. The sequencing here drew on PBMCs, taken before anti-PD-1 treatment. The receptors shown here come from a human donor with basal cell carcinoma. Both conserved end residues are part of each CDR3. The D gene is left open where the match is weak. Only part of the rows carry a size: once, few, many, or a class if the clone is expanded.

TRBV19,.,TRBJ2-2,.,TGTGCCAGTAGTGAGTACACCGGGGAGCTGTTTTTT,CASSEYTGELFF
TRBV5-1,.,TRBJ1-2,.,TGCGCCAGCAGCCTGAATAAGAATAGCTATGGCTACACCTTC,CASSLNKNSYGYTF
TRBV5-1,once,TRBJ2-3,TRBD2,TGCGCCAGCAGCCTGGATAGCGGGGGGGTCACAGATACGCAGTATTTT,CASSLDSGGVTDTQYF
TRBV24-1,.,TRBJ1-5,.,TGTGCCACCAGTGACAACTCCGATCAGCCCCAGCATTTT,CATSDNSDQPQHF
TRBV19,.,TRBJ1-3,TRBD1,TGTGCCAGTAAAGAAGGACAGGTTTTCGGAAACACCATATATTTT,CASKEGQVFGNTIYF
TRBV20-1,few,TRBJ2-1,TRBD2,TGCAGTGCTAGTAGCGGGGATTTTTCCTACAATGAGCAGTTCTTC,CSASSGDFSYNEQFF
TRBV4-1,few,TRBJ2-7,TRBD2,TGCGCCAGCAGCCAGGGACTAGCGGGGGAGTACGAGCAGTACTTC,CASSQGLAGEYEQYF
TRBV6-6,.,TRBJ2-5,TRBD2,TGTGCCACCCGAGGGCTAGCGGGGCCGGAGACCCAGTACTTC,CATRGLAGPETQYF
TRBV6-6,few,TRBJ1-2,TRBD1,TGTGCCAGCAGTTCTAGACAGGGAGATGGCTACACCTTC,CASSSRQGDGYTF
TRBV2,few,TRBJ2-7,.,TGTGCCAGCAGCCTTTCCTACGAGCAGTACTTC,CASSLSYEQYF
TRBV4-1,.,TRBJ2-1,.,TGCGCCAGCAGCCAAGTTGGCGGTGAGCAGTTCTTC,CASSQVGGEQFF
TRBV19,.,TRBJ1-1,.,TGTGCCAGTAGTTGGGGGAGTGAAACTGAAGCTTTCTTT,CASSWGSETEAFF
TRBV5-1,.,TRBJ2-4,TRBD1,TGCGCCAGCAGCCCCAATCCGGGACAGGCCAAAAACATTCAGTACTTC,CASSPNPGQAKNIQYF
TRBV18,.,TRBJ2-1,.,TGTGCCAGCTCACCAAGATTGGTGGGACAAAACTACAATGAGCAGTTCTTC,CASSPRLVGQNYNEQFF
TRBV3-1/TRBV3-2,few,TRBJ1-3,TRBD1,TGTGCCAGCAGCCCGGAGACAGGGACCACTGGAAACACCATATATTTT,CASSPETGTTGNTIYF
TRBV9,.,TRBJ2-1,.,TGTGCCAGCAGAGCGTCCGGGGGATACAATGAGCAGTTCTTC,CASRASGGYNEQFF
TRBV6-4,medium-sized,TRBJ2-1,TRBD2,TGTGCCAGCAGTGACTCGAGCGGGGGGGCCAATGAGCAGTTCTTC,CASSDSSGGANEQFF
TRBV28,.,TRBJ1-1,.,TGTGCCAGCAGTTACCTAATAGTGCGGGGAGACACTGAAGCTTTCTTT,CASSYLIVRGDTEAFF
TRBV5-1,.,TRBJ1-1,TRBD1,TGCGCCAGCAGCCCGACAGGGGGCCGGACTGAAGCTTTCTTT,CASSPTGGRTEAFF
TRBV6-5,.,TRBJ2-5,.,TGTGCCAGCAGTCGCATACAGGGACTGGCGGAGACCCAGTACTTC,CASSRIQGLAETQYF
TRBV14,.,TRBJ1-3,.,TGTGCCAGCAGCCAAGTATTTGGAAACACCATATATTTT,CASSQVFGNTIYF
TRBV6-5,.,TRBJ2-1,.,TGTGCCAGCAGTAGCGGGCTGCACAATGAGCAGTTCTTC,CASSSGLHNEQFF
TRBV19,.,TRBJ1-3,.,TGTGCCAGTATAAAACAGGGAACATGGAACACCATATATTTT,CASIKQGTWNTIYF
TRBV3-1/TRBV3-2,.,TRBJ2-2,.,TGTGCCAGCAGTTCTAGCGTCACCGGGGAGCTGTTTTTT,CASSSSVTGELFF
TRBV6-4,.,TRBJ2-1,.,TGTGCCAGCAGTTTCGACTCCAACAATGAGCAGTTCTTC,CASSFDSNNEQFF
TRBV30,.,TRBJ1-1,TRBD1,TGTGCCTGGGACAGGGGACAAATGAACACTGAAGCTTTCTTT,CAWDRGQMNTEAFF
TRBV4-1,few,TRBJ2-7,TRBD1,TGCGCCAGCAGCCAAGGAAGGGACAGGCCCTCCTACGAGCAGTACTTC,CASSQGRDRPSYEQYF
TRBV19,.,TRBJ1-5,.,TGTGCCAGTAGTATAGTAGGGGATGTCGGCAATCAGCCCCAGCATTTT,CASSIVGDVGNQPQHF
TRBV5-1,few,TRBJ2-2,.,TGCGCCAGCAGAGCCAGGGACGGGGCCGGGGAGCTGTTTTTT,CASRARDGAGELFF
TRBV6-6,.,TRBJ2-1,TRBD1,TGTGCCAGCAGTTACGGGACAGCGAACAATGAGCAGTTCTTC,CASSYGTANNEQFF
TRBV19,.,TRBJ1-5,TRBD1,TGTGCCAGTAGTATCACAGGGGACAATCAGCCCCAGCATTTT,CASSITGDNQPQHF
TRBV28,.,TRBJ2-3,.,TGTGCCAGCAGTTTATTTGCCCCTCAACGGGGGGCCACAGATACGCAGTATTTT,CASSLFAPQRGATDTQYF
TRBV5-1,once,TRBJ1-3,.,TGCGCCAGCAGCGAAGACGGGAGCTCTGGAAACACCATATATTTT,CASSEDGSSGNTIYF
TRBV6-2/TRBV6-3,once,TRBJ2-3,TRBD2,TGTGCCAGCAGTCCGCTACCTGGCGGGGGGCGAGTAGATACGCAGTATTTT,CASSPLPGGGRVDTQYF
TRBV7-9,.,TRBJ2-7,.,TGTGCCACGGTGGCCAGGGGACCCTACGAGCAGTACTTC,CATVARGPYEQYF
TRBV19,few,TRBJ1-1,TRBD1,TGTGCCAGTAGTCGCAGGGGGGTCACTGAAGCTTTCTTT,CASSRRGVTEAFF
TRBV15,.,TRBJ1-1,.,TGTGCCACCAGCAGAGAACGGGGGAGAGGCACTGAAGCTTTCTTT,CATSRERGRGTEAFF
TRBV28,.,TRBJ2-2,.,TGTGCCAGCAGTCGCTTCCAGGGGGGAGGAACCGGGGAGCTGTTTTTT,CASSRFQGGGTGELFF
TRBV5-4,once,TRBJ2-6,TRBD1,TGTGCCAGCAGCGCTACCCACAGGGGTGGGGCCAACGTCCTGACTTTC,CASSATHRGGANVLTF
TRBV19,.,TRBJ1-5,TRBD1,TGTGCCAGTAGTATATCCAGGGACAGATCCAATCAGCCCCAGCATTTT,CASSISRDRSNQPQHF